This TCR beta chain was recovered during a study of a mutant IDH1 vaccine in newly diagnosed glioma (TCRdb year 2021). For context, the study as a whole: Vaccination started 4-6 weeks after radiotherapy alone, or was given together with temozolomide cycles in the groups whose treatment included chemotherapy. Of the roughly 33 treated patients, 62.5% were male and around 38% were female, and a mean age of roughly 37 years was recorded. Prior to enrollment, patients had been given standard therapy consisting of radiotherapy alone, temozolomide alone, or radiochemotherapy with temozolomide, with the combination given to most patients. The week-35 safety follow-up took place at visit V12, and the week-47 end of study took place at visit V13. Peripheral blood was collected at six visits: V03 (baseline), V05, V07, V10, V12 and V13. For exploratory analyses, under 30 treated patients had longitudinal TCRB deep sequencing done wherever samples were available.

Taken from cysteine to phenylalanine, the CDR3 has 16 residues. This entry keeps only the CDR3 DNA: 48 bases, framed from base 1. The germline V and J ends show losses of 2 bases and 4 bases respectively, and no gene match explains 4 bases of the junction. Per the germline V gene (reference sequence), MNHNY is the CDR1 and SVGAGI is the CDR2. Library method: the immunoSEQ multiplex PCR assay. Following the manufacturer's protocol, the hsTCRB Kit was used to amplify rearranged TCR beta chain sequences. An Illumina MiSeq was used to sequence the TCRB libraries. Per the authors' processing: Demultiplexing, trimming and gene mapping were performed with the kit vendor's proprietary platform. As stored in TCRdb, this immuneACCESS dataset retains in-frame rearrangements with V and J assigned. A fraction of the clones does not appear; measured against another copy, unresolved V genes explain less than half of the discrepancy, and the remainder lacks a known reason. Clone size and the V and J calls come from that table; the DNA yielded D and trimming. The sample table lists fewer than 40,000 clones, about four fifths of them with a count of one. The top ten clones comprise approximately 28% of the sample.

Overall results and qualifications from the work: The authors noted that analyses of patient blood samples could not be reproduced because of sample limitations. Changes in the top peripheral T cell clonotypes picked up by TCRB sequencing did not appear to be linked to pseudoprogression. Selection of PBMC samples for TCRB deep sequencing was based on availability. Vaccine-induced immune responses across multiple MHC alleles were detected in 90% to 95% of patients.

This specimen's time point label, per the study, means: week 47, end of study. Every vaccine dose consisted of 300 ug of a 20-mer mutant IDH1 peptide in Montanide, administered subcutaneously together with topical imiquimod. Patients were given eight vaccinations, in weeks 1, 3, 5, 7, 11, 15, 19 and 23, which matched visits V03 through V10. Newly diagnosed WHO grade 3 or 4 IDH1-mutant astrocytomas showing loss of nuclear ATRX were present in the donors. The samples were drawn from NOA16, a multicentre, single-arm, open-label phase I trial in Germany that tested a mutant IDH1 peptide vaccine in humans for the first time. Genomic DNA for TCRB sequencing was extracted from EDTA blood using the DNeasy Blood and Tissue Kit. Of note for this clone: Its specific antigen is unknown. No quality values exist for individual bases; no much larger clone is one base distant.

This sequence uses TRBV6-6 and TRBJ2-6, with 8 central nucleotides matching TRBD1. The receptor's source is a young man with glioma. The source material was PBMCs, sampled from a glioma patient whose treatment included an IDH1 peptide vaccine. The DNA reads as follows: TGTGCCAGCAGTTACGGGACAGGCTCCGGGGCCAACGTCCTGACTTTC. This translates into CASSYGTGSGANVLTF.